A selection of T cell receptor beta chains follows, all from one sample in a study of OX40 agonist ivuxolimab in advanced cancers. Here immunoSEQ multiplex PCR was the method, and the copy in TCRdb shows in-frame clones only, minus some. The data hold tens of thousands of clones, with 85% to 90% observed a single time. The specimen comprised CD4+ or CD8+ T cells sorted from blood, sampled in a trial of the OX40 agonist ivuxolimab. The receptors come from an adult with an advanced solid tumor such as melanoma, head and neck, liver or kidney cancer. CDR3s leave out the opening cysteine and the closing phenylalanine or tryptophan. Each record gives: CDR3 length, J gene, V gene, CDR3 protein.

>13|TRBJ2-5|TRBV6-1
ASSERSGRQETQY
>13|TRBJ2-7|TRBV7-8
ASSLNYRTSYEQY
>12|TRBJ2-1|TRBV11-3
ASSLRGVDGEQF
>13|TRBJ1-6|TRBV5-4
ASRLTADSNSPLH
>18|TRBJ2-2|TRBV5-1
ASSLFPMAGGDYLTGELF
>9|TRBJ2-5|TRBV2
ASSELETQY
>11|TRBJ1-1|TRBV30
AWELTRNTEAF
>11|TRBJ2-1|TRBV29-1
SGLGGTNNEQF
>13|TRBJ2-1|TRBV10-3
ATDTGEASYNEQF
>12|TRBJ1-6|TRBV28
ASSFAGADSPLH
>12|TRBJ1-4|TRBV27
ASSLSVRGEKLF
>11|TRBJ1-5|TRBV10-3
AISAGADQPQH
>13|TRBJ1-1|TRBV28
ASLRAGGLSTEAF
>15|TRBJ2-7|TRBV5-1
ASSLVAKGTGGTEQY
>11|TRBJ2-7|TRBV10-3
AIREREGHEQY
>13|TRBJ2-1|TRBV19
ASRRRGQGAWEQF
>16|TRBJ2-1|TRBV7-9
ASSLVPSGRDGYNEQF
>13|TRBJ2-5|TRBV10-3
AISESVRGQETQY
>12|TRBJ1-4|TRBV7-8
ASSLKRGDEKLF
>11|TRBJ2-7|TRBV11-3
ASTTRGPYEQY
>11|TRBJ1-2|TRBV7-2
ASSVTGNYGYT
>16|TRBJ1-6|TRBV7-8
ASSSRPGSRIYNSPLH
>12|TRBJ2-5|TRBV15
ATSRDASQETQY
>13|TRBJ1-1|TRBV7-9
ASSSTAGYDTEAF
>13|TRBJ2-7|TRBV7-2
ASSSDSGSTYEQY
>13|TRBJ2-3|TRBV9
ASSALGLSTDTQY
>14|TRBJ2-2|TRBV2
ASSGLAGAHTGELF
>16|TRBJ1-4|TRBV19
ASTPSPYIGKRGEKLF
>11|TRBJ2-7|TRBV28
ASSPPISYEQY
>10|TRBJ2-1|TRBV7-3
ASSLRGNEQF
>12|TRBJ2-1|TRBV7-9
ANERDGSYNEQF
>10|TRBJ2-3|TRBV5-1
ASSLVTDTQY
>12|TRBJ2-3|TRBV6-1
ASSAGTGGNTQY
>12|TRBJ2-7|TRBV29-1
SVGGQGPTYEQY
>12|TRBJ1-6|TRBV27
ASSVTGENSPLH
>13|TRBJ1-2|TRBV6-5
ASSYRGQGLYGYT